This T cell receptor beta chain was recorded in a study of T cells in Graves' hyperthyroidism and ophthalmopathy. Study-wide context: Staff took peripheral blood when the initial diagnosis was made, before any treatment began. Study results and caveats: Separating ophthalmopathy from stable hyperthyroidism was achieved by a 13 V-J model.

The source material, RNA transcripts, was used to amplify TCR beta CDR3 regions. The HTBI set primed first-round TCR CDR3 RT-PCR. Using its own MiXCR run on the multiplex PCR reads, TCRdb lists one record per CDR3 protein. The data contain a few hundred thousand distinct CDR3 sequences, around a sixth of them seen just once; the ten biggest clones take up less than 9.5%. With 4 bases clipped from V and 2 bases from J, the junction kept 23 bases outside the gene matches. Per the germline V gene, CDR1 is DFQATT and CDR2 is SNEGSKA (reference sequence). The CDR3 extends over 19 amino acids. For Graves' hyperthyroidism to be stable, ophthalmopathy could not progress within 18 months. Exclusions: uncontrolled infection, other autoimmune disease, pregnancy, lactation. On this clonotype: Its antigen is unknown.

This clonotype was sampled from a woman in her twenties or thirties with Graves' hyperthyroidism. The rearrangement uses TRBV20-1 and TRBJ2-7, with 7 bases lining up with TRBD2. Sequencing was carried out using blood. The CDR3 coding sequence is TGCAGTGCTACGGGTGTTGGGGTCTTGCGGGAGTTTGACCCCTACGAGCAGTACTTC. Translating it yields CSATGVGVLREFDPYEQYF.